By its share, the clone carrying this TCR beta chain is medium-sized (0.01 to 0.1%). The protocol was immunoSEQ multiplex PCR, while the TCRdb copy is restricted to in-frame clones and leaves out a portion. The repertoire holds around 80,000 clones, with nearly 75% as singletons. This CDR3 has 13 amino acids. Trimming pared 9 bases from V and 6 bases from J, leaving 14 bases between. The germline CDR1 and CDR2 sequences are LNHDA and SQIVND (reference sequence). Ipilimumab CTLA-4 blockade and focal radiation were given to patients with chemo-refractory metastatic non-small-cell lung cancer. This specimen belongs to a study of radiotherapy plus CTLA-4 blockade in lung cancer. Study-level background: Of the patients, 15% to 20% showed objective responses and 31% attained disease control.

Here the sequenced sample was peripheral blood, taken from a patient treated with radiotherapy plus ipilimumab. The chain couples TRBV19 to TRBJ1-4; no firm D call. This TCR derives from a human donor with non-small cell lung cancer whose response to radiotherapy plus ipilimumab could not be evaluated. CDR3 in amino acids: CASPTPGYEKLFF. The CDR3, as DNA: TGTGCCAGCCCTACACCGGGATATGAAAAACTGTTTTTT.